The clone carrying this T cell receptor beta chain has a count of ten or more. Its antigen is as yet unknown. This entry belongs to a study of regulatory T cells in long-lasting Graves disease. J was trimmed by 4 bases and V by 1 base; bases with no gene match: 3. The CDR3 consists of 14 residues. The germline CDR1 and CDR2 sequences are SGHTA and FQGNSA. The time point was: persistent/refractory GD, antithyroid drugs over 5 years with positive TRAb. RNA from PBMCs was the source of the TCR library. General study findings and limits: Under persistent disease, TRBV28, TRBJ1-2 and TRBJ2-5 were used preferentially.

Assembly of TCR beta libraries relied on iRepertoire HTBI primers together with Arm-PCR of CDR3 regions. MiXCR, run by TCRdb on the multiplex PCR reads, gives a single entry per CDR3 protein. The data hold some 280,000 distinct CDR3 sequences, with 22% observed a single time. Sequences were derived from peripheral blood mononuclear cells (PBMCs), sampled when the disease was refractory, from a patient treated with antithyroid drugs. The receptor comes from a female donor with Graves disease. The gene calls are TRBV7-2 and TRBJ2-7; 8 bases map to TRBD1. CDR3 sequence: CASSLVRGRYEQYF. DNA of the CDR3: TGTGCCAGCAGCTTAGTCAGGGGGCGGTACGAGCAGTACTTC.